This T cell receptor beta chain was found in a study of blood T cell repertoires in COVID-19. From germline, CDR1 is LGHDT and CDR2 YNNKEL (reference sequence). CDR3 size: 15 residues. Between the trimmed V and J ends, which lost 4 bases and 9 bases, there was a span of 19 bases. Sequenced by immunoSEQ multiplex PCR; TCRdb stores in-frame clones only, minus some. This table holds roughly 120,000 clones, roughly 85% found once. Sequencing used peripheral blood. This TCR was recovered from a man aged 35-49 years with acute or convalescent COVID-19. This chain uses TRBV3-1 (or the pseudogene TRBV3-2) with TRBJ2-4; TRBD2 is a possible D gene (5 bases). The CDR3 region has the DNA TGTGCCAGCAGCCGCTCTCCCTCGGGGTTGGCCATTCAGTACTTC. Amino acid sequence: CASSRSPSGLAIQYF.